Below are 20 T cell receptor beta chains sequenced from a single sample in a study of T cells in Graves' hyperthyroidism and ophthalmopathy. TCR beta CDR3 regions were amplified from RNA. The primer set for the first-round RT-PCR of the TCR CDR3 was HTBI. TCRdb re-called the multiplex PCR reads through MiXCR, storing one row per CDR3 protein. The repertoire holds 500,000 to 800,000 distinct CDR3 sequences, with about 14% as singletons. Sequencing was done on a sample of blood. Every receptor here comes from a woman in her forties or fifties with Graves' ophthalmopathy.

At least ten counts were recorded for this clonotype. The rearrangement joins TRBV7-6 to TRBJ2-7; D call uncertain. The CDR3 consists of 12 residues. Trimming pared 5 bases from V and 4 bases from J, leaving 9 bases between. In germline, CDR1 is SGHVS, CDR2 FNYEAQ. The CDR3 spells CASSPTSYEQYF. The CDR3 region has the DNA TGTGCCAGCAGCCCGACATCGTACGAGCAGTACTTC.

This clonotype was counted between two and nine times. Germline and junction disagree at one end, which may indicate a read error. This chain uses TRBV6-2 or TRBV6-3 with TRBJ2-7; D not resolved. The CDR3 is 11 amino acids. The germline V gene encodes CDR1 MNHEY and CDR2 SVGEGT. Here the CDR3 DNA reads TGTACCAGCAGTTACCCCACTGAGCAGTACTTC. Translation: CTSSYPTEQYF.

This clonotype was observed many times. The chain employs TRBV20-1 and TRBJ1-5; weak D call: TRBD1 (6 bases). This CDR3 contains 14 residues. CDR1 DFQATT and CDR2 SNEGSKA come from the germline V gene (reference sequence). V lost 6 bases and J lost 2, with 14 bases in between. DNA for the CDR3: TGCAGTGCCGCAACAGGGTTTGGCAATCAGCCCCAGCATTTT. Protein: CSAATGFGNQPQHF.

This clonotype came up a few times. The V call is TRBV14, the J call TRBJ1-1, with D perhaps TRBD1 (6 bases). Trimming shortened V by 6 bases and J by 1 base, and 18 bases separated the two germline ends. The CDR3 has 16 amino acids. The germline CDR1 and CDR2 sequences are SGHDN and FVKESK. CDR3 DNA sequence: TGTGCCAGCAGACCCCGGGGACAACACCCGAACACTGAAGCTTTCTTT. Translated: CASRPRGQHPNTEAFF.

The chain couples TRBV5-1 to TRBJ1-1; TRBD1 is a possible D gene (6 bases). V was pared by 3 bases and J by 3 bases, with 12 bases between. The CDR3 extends over 14 amino acids. Per the germline V gene, CDR1 is SGHRS and CDR2 is YFSETQ. CDR3 residues: CASSSGDRDTEAFF. The DNA for the CDR3 is TGCGCCAGCAGCTCAGGGGATCGGGACACTGAAGCTTTCTTT.

The sample holds a few counts of this clonotype. The chain combines TRBV19 with TRBJ1-5; the D is unclear. Deletions cut 6 bases from V and 6 bases from J, with 18 bases between. The CDR3 totals 15 residues. Looked up from germline, CDR1 is LNHDA and CDR2 is SQIVND (reference sequence). The CDR3 bases are TGTGCCAGTAGCCCCGGCGGAGGGTTCGGTCAGCCCCAGCATTTT. Residues: CASSPGGGFGQPQHF.

This clonotype was seen only a few times. This may be a read error: a much more frequent sequence differs by one nucleotide. This chain links TRBV11-2 with TRBJ2-7; TRBD2 matches 16 bases. The germline CDR1 and CDR2 sequences are SGHAT and FQNNGV. The CDR3 has 20 amino acids. Unmatched junction bases numbered 16, after V lost 1 base and J lost 7 bases. CDR3 bases: TGTGCCAGCAGCTTAGCCAACCCCGGGACTAGCGGGAGGGTCTTGGGGGAGCAGTACTTC. It translates to CASSLANPGTSGRVLGEQYF.

This clonotype occurred many times. The chain joins TRBV3-1 to TRBJ2-7; 13 bases match TRBD2. The CDR3 spans 17 residues. V was clipped by 2 bases and J by 4 bases; unmatched bases: 8. Germline V gives CDR1 LGHDT, CDR2 YNNKEL (reference sequence). The CDR3 DNA reads TGTGCCAGCAGCCAATTCGGGACTAGCGGGATAAAGTACGAGCAGTACTTC. Residues: CASSQFGTSGIKYEQYF.

This clonotype was picked up many times. The chain is built from TRBV5-5 and TRBJ2-3, with 10 bases that match TRBD1. In germline, CDR1 is SGHKS, CDR2 YYEKEE (reference sequence). V lost 4 bases and J lost 4; bases outside the gene matches: 9. The CDR3 runs 16 residues. This chain's CDR3 is CASSTPDRGLPDTQYF. DNA of the CDR3: TGTGCCAGCAGCACGCCGGACAGGGGGTTACCAGATACGCAGTATTTT.

The sample holds many counts of this clonotype. The V gene is TRBV10-3, the J gene TRBJ2-5; the D gene is possibly TRBD2 (8 bases). Germline-derived CDR1 and CDR2 are ENHRY and SYGVKD. The CDR3 sequence is 14 residues long. V shed 7 bases and J shed 2 bases, with 14 bases lying between them. In nucleotides, the CDR3 is TGTGCCATCAACCGGGGGGGACAGCAAGAGACCCAGTACTTC. Residues: CAINRGGQQETQYF.

This clonotype appeared many times. J is TRBJ1-1 and V is TRBV28, with TRBD1 matching over 8 bases. There are 14 residues in the CDR3. The junction had 7 bases not matched to a gene; V was cut back by 5 bases and J by 5 bases. Germline CDR1 MDHEN, CDR2 SYDVKM. As DNA, the CDR3 is TGTGCCAGCAGTCCAGCAGGACAGGGTACTGAAGCTTTCTTT. Its translation is CASSPAGQGTEAFF.

The chain employs TRBV19 and TRBJ2-1; D may be TRBD1 (6 bases). Trimming stripped 4 bases from V and 3 bases from J, with 13 bases between. This CDR3 has 15 residues. Germline CDR1 is LNHDA and CDR2 is SQIVND (reference sequence). This chain's CDR3 is CASSTRQEIYNEQFF. The CDR3 DNA reads as TGTGCCAGTAGTACTAGACAGGAGATCTACAATGAGCAGTTCTTC.

The CDR3 nucleotides read TGCGCCAGCAGCTTGTTTCAGGGGAACACCGGGGAGCTGTTTTTT. Amino acid sequence: CASSLFQGNTGELFF. This chain joins TRBV5-1 and TRBJ2-2, with a weak D call TRBD1 (5 bases). The CDR3 runs to 15 residues. V lost 1 base to trimming and J lost 1 base, with 8 bases between them. The germline gives CDR1 SGHRS, CDR2 YFSETQ.

There are many counts of this clonotype. This chain uses TRBV27 with TRBJ2-1, with D possibly being TRBD1 (5 bases). This CDR3 comprises 16 residues. From germline, CDR1 is MNHEY and CDR2 SMNVEV (reference sequence). Trimming removed 1 base at V and 0 bases at J, with 10 bases between. The CDR3 sequence: CASSLFWGPSYNEQFF. CDR3 nucleotide sequence: TGTGCCAGCAGTTTATTTTGGGGCCCCTCCTACAATGAGCAGTTCTTC.

This clonotype was observed at least ten times. The chain has TRBV7-2 and TRBJ2-1; TRBD2 might be the D (6 bases). V shed 0 bases and J shed 6 bases, with 18 bases lying between them. CDR3 size: 17 residues. Germline CDR1 and CDR2: SGHTA and FQGNSA. CDR3 residues: CASSLALGGIRSNEQFF. CDR3 DNA: TGTGCCAGCAGCTTAGCGCTCGGCGGGATAAGGTCCAATGAGCAGTTCTTC.

V usage is TRBV15 and J usage is TRBJ1-5, with D hard to call. Trimming left V 0 bases short and J 0 bases short, with 3 bases between. This CDR3 is built from 14 residues. Looked up from germline, CDR1 is LNHNV and CDR2 is YYDKDF (reference sequence). For the CDR3, the DNA is TGTGCCACCAGCAGAGAATCTAGCAATCAGCCCCAGCATTTT. Its translation is CATSRESSNQPQHF.

Ten or more counts support this clonotype. This sequence joins TRBV2 and TRBJ2-7; D might be TRBD2 (5 bases). The length of the CDR3 is 10 residues. Germline V gives CDR1 SNHLY, CDR2 FYNNEI. The germline V and J ends were trimmed by 4 bases and 7 bases, with 5 bases remaining between them. The CDR3 nucleotides are TGTGCCAGCAGTGGACTAGAGCAGTACTTC. It specifies CASSGLEQYF.

This clonotype was counted many times. This chain links TRBV6-1 with TRBJ2-5; no reliable D call. V was clipped by 7 bases and J by 4 bases, with 16 bases between them. The CDR3 runs to 14 residues. Germline V gives CDR1 MNHNS, CDR2 SASEGT. The CDR3 here is CASTLTASTETQYF. CDR3 DNA: TGTGCCAGCACGCTTACGGCTAGTACAGAGACCCAGTACTTC.

This clonotype occurred many times. The genes are TRBV7-2 and TRBJ2-1; 7 bases fit TRBD2. V was clipped by 5 bases and J by 6 bases; unmatched bases: 7. Germline CDR1 is SGHTA and CDR2 is FQGNSA. This CDR3 has 14 residues. The CDR3 spells CASSPNGGINEQFF. CDR3 sequence (DNA): TGTGCCAGCAGCCCCAACGGGGGGATCAATGAGCAGTTCTTC.

The rearrangement links TRBV12-3 or TRBV12-4 to TRBJ1-4, with D possibly matching TRBD1 (5 bases). The V and J ends lost 5 bases and 7 bases respectively, with 14 bases between them. The CDR3 spans 14 residues. The CDR3 spells CASSPGQSAEKLFF. In DNA, the CDR3 is TGTGCCAGCAGTCCAGGGCAAAGTGCTGAAAAACTGTTTTTT.